One and the same sample provided the 14 T cell receptor beta chains below, sequenced in a study of T cell responses to AZD1222 COVID-19 vaccine. Using immunoSEQ multiplex PCR, the repertoire was profiled, and TCRdb retains in-frame clones only, with some absent. The data hold tens of thousands of clones, with around 90% observed a single time. This specimen was peripheral blood, taken on day 0 of MenACWY control vaccination. These receptors were collected from an adult in good health.

V is TRBV28 and J is TRBJ1-2; D gene uncertain. The germline V gene encodes CDR1 MDHEN and CDR2 SYDVKM. Between the trimmed V and J ends, which lost 2 bases and 1 base, there was a span of 8 bases. This CDR3 has 14 amino acids. The CDR3 nucleotides read TGTGCCAGCAGTTTAGGACTGAGTAACTATGGCTACACCTTC. Protein product: CASSLGLSNYGYTF.

The genes are TRBV5-5 and TRBJ2-1; no clear D gene. The CDR3 has 11 residues. V lost 1 base and J 9 bases, leaving 5 bases between the germline ends. Germline V gene data show CDR1 as SGHKS and CDR2 as YYEKEE (reference sequence). The CDR3 protein is CASSLMAEQFF. The CDR3 nucleotides read TGTGCCAGCAGCTTGATGGCTGAGCAGTTCTTC.

J is TRBJ1-3 and V is TRBV15; 7 positions agree with TRBD1. V shed 0 bases, J shed 0 bases, and the junction held 17 bases outside the gene matches. CDR1 and CDR2 (germline): LNHNV, YYDKDF (reference sequence). The CDR3 has 21 residues. CDR3 nucleotide sequence: TGTGCCACCAGCAGAGACCGGGCGACTACAGGGGACCCAAGCTCTGGAAACACCATATATTTT. Translating gives CATSRDRATTGDPSSGNTIYF. The variable domain in full, with the rest retrieved from reference TRBV15 and TRBJ1-3, is DAMVIQNPRYQVTQFGKPVTLSCSQTLNHNVMYWYQQKSSQAPKLLFHYYDKDFNNEADTPDNFQSRRPNTSFCFLDIRSPGLGDTAMYLCATSRDRATTGDPSSGNTIYFGEGSWLTVV.

This chain links TRBV7-6 with TRBJ2-1; the D gene is possibly TRBD2 (5 bases). The CDR3 is 12 residues long. The V gene's germline CDR1 is SGHVS and CDR2 FNYEAQ. The V end lost 4 bases, the J end lost 5 bases, and 6 bases lay between the germline ends. The chain's CDR3 is CASSSGDNEQFF. The CDR3 nucleotides are TGTGCCAGCAGCTCCGGGGACAATGAGCAGTTCTTC.

The rearrangement uses TRBV28 and TRBJ2-7; D may be TRBD2 (5 bases). The germline V gene encodes CDR1 MDHEN and CDR2 SYDVKM. The CDR3 is made up of 12 amino acids. V was cut by 7 bases and J by 3 bases, with 10 bases left in between. The CDR3: CASTQRGYEQYF. The CDR3 DNA is TGTGCCAGCACCCAACGGGGCTACGAGCAGTACTTC.

The J gene is TRBJ2-7, the V gene TRBV24-1; D is undetermined. The germline CDR1 and CDR2 sequences are KGHDR and SFDVKD. CDR3 length: 12 residues. V dropped 5 bases and J dropped 4 bases, with 8 bases sitting between them. The CDR3 DNA reads TGTGCCACCAGTGGGCCCCAATACGAGCAGTACTTC. Amino acid sequence: CATSGPQYEQYF.

The chain couples TRBV6-2 or TRBV6-3 to TRBJ1-1, with D tentatively TRBD1 (5 bases). Per the germline V gene, CDR1 is MNHEY and CDR2 is SVGEGT. Deletions cut 5 bases from V and 6 bases from J, with 22 bases between. The CDR3 sequence is 16 residues long. CDR3 region: CASSDPPQGRGAEAFF. The CDR3 DNA sequence: TGTGCCAGCAGTGACCCCCCCCAGGGAAGAGGGGCTGAAGCTTTCTTT.

The V gene is TRBV19, the J gene TRBJ2-7; D is undetermined. V was clipped by 1 base and J by 0 bases, with 7 bases between them. Looked up from germline, CDR1 is LNHDA and CDR2 is SQIVND (reference sequence). This CDR3 has 14 residues. For the CDR3, the DNA is TGTGCCAGTAGTATAGGGCCGAACTCCTACGAGCAGTACTTC. Amino acid sequence: CASSIGPNSYEQYF.

This chain connects TRBV5-4 to TRBJ2-2; 9 bases agree with TRBD1. Germline-derived CDR1 and CDR2 are SGHNT and YYREEE (reference sequence). The trim removed 4 bases at V and 4 bases at J, leaving 8 bases unmatched. The CDR3 is 16 amino acids. This chain's CDR3 is CASSPAGQGPTGELFF. In DNA, the CDR3 is TGTGCCAGCAGCCCTGCGGGACAGGGTCCCACCGGGGAGCTGTTTTTT.

This clone occurred a few times. The gene calls are TRBV24-1 and TRBJ1-1; D ambiguous. Trimming removed 2 bases at V and 0 bases at J, with 3 bases between. The germline CDR1 and CDR2 sequences are KGHDR and SFDVKD. The CDR3 spans 13 residues. The CDR3 reads CATSDSMNTEAFF. The DNA of the CDR3 is TGTGCCACCAGTGATTCAATGAACACTGAAGCTTTCTTT.

The V call is TRBV15, the J call TRBJ1-5, with D maybe TRBD1 (6 bases). Germline CDR1 is LNHNV and CDR2 is YYDKDF (reference sequence). Trimming left V 0 bases short and J 5 bases short, with 11 bases between. The CDR3 loop spans 15 amino acids. The CDR3 spells CATSRDGTHDQPQHF. CDR3 DNA sequence: TGTGCCACCAGCAGAGATGGGACACACGATCAGCCCCAGCATTTT. Using reference TRBV15 and TRBJ1-5 for the parts outside the CDR3, the full variable domain is DAMVIQNPRYQVTQFGKPVTLSCSQTLNHNVMYWYQQKSSQAPKLLFHYYDKDFNNEADTPDNFQSRRPNTSFCFLDIRSPGLGDTAMYLCATSRDGTHDQPQHFGDGTRLSIL.

The CDR3 reads CAIGGESSYEQYF. In nucleotides, the CDR3 is TGTGCCATCGGGGGGGAAAGCTCCTACGAGCAGTACTTC. The V and J genes are TRBV10-3 and TRBJ2-7; TRBD2 matches 7 bases. This CDR3 is 13 amino acids long. J lost 0 bases, V lost 8 bases, and 4 bases had no gene match. The V gene's germline CDR1 is ENHRY and CDR2 SYGVKD.

This clone was detected only a few times. V usage is TRBV3-1 (or the pseudogene TRBV3-2) and J usage is TRBJ1-5; D may be TRBD1 (6 bases). V dropped 3 bases and J dropped 3 bases, with 9 bases sitting between them. Germline values: CDR1 LGHDT, CDR2 YNNKEL (reference sequence). The CDR3 contains 14 residues. This CDR3 reads CASSQTGLNQPQHF. The CDR3, as DNA: TGTGCCAGCAGCCAGACAGGACTCAATCAGCCCCAGCATTTT.

V and J are TRBV10-2 and TRBJ1-1; unclear D gene. V was trimmed by 8 bases and J by 2 bases, leaving 18 bases between them. CDR1 WSHSY and CDR2 SAAADI come from the germline V gene. The CDR3 length is 15 residues. DNA of the CDR3: TGCGCCAGCGGGAGGCGTCAGGTGGACAACACTGAAGCTTTCTTT. This gives the protein CASGRRQVDNTEAFF.